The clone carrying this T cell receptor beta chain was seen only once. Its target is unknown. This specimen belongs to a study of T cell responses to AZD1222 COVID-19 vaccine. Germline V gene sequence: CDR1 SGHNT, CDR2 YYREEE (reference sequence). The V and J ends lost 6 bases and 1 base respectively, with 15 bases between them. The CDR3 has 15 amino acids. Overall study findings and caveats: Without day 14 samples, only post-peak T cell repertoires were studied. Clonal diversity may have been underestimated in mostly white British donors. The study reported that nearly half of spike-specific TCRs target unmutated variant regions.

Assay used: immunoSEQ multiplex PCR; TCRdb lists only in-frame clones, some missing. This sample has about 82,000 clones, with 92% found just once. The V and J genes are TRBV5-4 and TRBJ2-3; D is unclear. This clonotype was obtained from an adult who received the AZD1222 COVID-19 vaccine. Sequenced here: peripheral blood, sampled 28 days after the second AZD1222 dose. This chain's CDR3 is CASTRMGIGTDTQYF. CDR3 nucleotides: TGTGCCAGCACCAGGATGGGTATTGGCACAGATACGCAGTATTTT. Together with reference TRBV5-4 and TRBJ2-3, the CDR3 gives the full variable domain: ETGVTQSPTHLIKTRGQQVTLRCSSQSGHNTVSWYQQALGQGPQFIFQYYREEENGRGNFPPRFSGLQFPNYSSELNVNALELDDSALYLCASTRMGIGTDTQYFGPGTRLTVL.